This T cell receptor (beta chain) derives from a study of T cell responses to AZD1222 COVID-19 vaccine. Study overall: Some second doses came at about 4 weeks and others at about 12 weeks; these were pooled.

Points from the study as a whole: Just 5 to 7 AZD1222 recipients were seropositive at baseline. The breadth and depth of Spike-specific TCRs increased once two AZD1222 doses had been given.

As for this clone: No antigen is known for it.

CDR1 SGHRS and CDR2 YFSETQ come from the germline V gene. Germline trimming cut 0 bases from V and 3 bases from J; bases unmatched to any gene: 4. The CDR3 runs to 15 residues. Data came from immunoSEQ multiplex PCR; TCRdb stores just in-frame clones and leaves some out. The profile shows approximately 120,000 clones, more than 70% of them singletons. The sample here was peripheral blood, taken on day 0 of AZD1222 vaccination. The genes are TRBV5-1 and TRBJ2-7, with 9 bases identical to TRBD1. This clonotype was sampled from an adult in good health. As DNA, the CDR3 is TGCGCCAGCAGCTTGGGGGACAGGGCAAACTACGAGCAGTACTTC. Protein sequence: CASSLGDRANYEQYF.